These 17 T cell receptor beta chains were all obtained from the same sample, sequenced in a study of blood T cell repertoires in COVID-19. Measured with immunoSEQ multiplex PCR; TCRdb has only the in-frame clones, and not every one. The table includes roughly 250,000 clones, approximately 80% detected once. The specimen was peripheral blood. All receptors come from a woman at least 80 years old with active or convalescent COVID-19.

J is TRBJ1-2 and V is TRBV5-8; 9 bases match TRBD1. The germline CDR1 and CDR2 sequences are SGHTS and YDEGEE. The V gene end was trimmed by 4 bases and the J gene end by 4 bases; junction bases not matched to a gene: 8. The CDR3 loop spans 15 amino acids. In nucleotides, the CDR3 is TGTGCCAGCAGCCCGACAGAACAGGGGGCCTATGGCTACACCTTC. Protein sequence: CASSPTEQGAYGYTF. Variable domain in full (rest from reference TRBV5-8 and TRBJ1-2): EAGVTQSPTHLIKTRGQQATLRCSPISGHTSVYWYQQALGLGLQFLLWYDEGEERNRGNFPPRFSGRQFPNYSSELNVNALELEDSALYLCASSPTEQGAYGYTFGSGTRLTVV.

This sequence joins TRBV7-2 and TRBJ2-2, with TRBD1 identical over 8 bases. CDR1 SGHTA and CDR2 FQGNSA come from the germline V gene. V shed 1 base and J 5 bases; nucleotides not matched to a gene: 3. The CDR3 is 15 amino acids. CDR3 bases: TGTGCCAGCAGCTTAGGGACAGGGAGAACCGGGGAGCTGTTTTTT. As protein: CASSLGTGRTGELFF. Full variable domain (rest looked up from reference TRBV7-2 and TRBJ2-2): GAGVSQSPSNKVTEKGKDVELRCDPISGHTALYWYRQSLGQGLEFLIYFQGNSAPDKSGLPSDRFSAERTGGSVSTLTIQRTQQEDSAVYLCASSLGTGRTGELFFGEGSRLTVL.

The chain couples TRBV3-1 (or the pseudogene TRBV3-2) to TRBJ2-1; a possible D gene is TRBD1 (5 bases). CDR1 is LGHDT and CDR2 is YNNKEL in the germline V gene (reference sequence). The CDR3 loop spans 16 amino acids. The germline V and J ends were trimmed by 1 base and 6 bases, with 16 bases remaining between them. CDR3 region: CASSQGLLGRANEQFF. The CDR3 DNA follows: TGTGCCAGCAGCCAAGGTCTTTTGGGCAGGGCCAATGAGCAGTTCTTC.

This chain links TRBV6-6 with TRBJ1-4, with D possibly being TRBD1 (6 bases). The CDR3 length is 15 residues. Trimming took 4 bases from V and 8 from J, leaving 17 bases between them. The germline CDR1 and CDR2 sequences are MNHNY and SVGAGI (reference sequence). The CDR3 region is CASSLGGTGGEKLFF. The DNA for the CDR3 is TGTGCCAGCAGTTTAGGGGGAACGGGTGGGGAAAAACTGTTTTTT.

V is TRBV9 and J is TRBJ2-7; 10 positions agree with TRBD2. V shed 0 bases and J 6 bases; nucleotides not matched to a gene: 6. The length of the CDR3 is 15 residues. Germline V gene lookup returns CDR1 SGDLS and CDR2 YYNGEE. The CDR3 nucleotides are TGTGCCAGCAGCGTAGCCAGCGGGAGGGCATCCGAGCAGTACTTC. Translating it yields CASSVASGRASEQYF.

A single count supports this clone. The J gene is TRBJ1-5, the V gene TRBV28, with D uncertain. CDR3 size: 12 residues. Trimming took off 6 bases at V and 6 bases at J, with 9 bases between the two ends. Germline CDR1 reads MDHEN; CDR2 reads SYDVKM. CDR3 sequence reads: CASREGAQPQHF. The CDR3 coding sequence is TGTGCCAGCAGGGAGGGAGCTCAGCCCCAGCATTTT.

The V and J genes are TRBV4-1 and TRBJ2-7; TRBD2 aligns across 8 bases. The trim removed 1 base at V and 7 bases at J, leaving 12 bases unmatched. This CDR3 is 16 amino acids long. Germline V gene lookup returns CDR1 MGHRA and CDR2 YSYEKL. The CDR3 nucleotides read TGCGCCAGCAGCCAAGTAACGGTAGCGGGGCCTAGAGAGCAGTACTTC. Its protein is CASSQVTVAGPREQYF.

The rearrangement joins TRBV9 to TRBJ1-4; D possibly corresponds to TRBD1 (6 bases). Germline V gives CDR1 SGDLS, CDR2 YYNGEE. The CDR3 covers 17 residues. Deletions cut 4 bases from V and 5 bases from J, with 21 bases between. The CDR3 protein is CASSRNRAGFRNEKLFF. CDR3 DNA: TGTGCCAGCAGCAGAAACAGGGCTGGGTTTAGGAATGAAAAACTGTTTTTT.

The chain couples TRBV28 to TRBJ1-4; 8 bases align to TRBD1. Germline CDR1 reads MDHEN; CDR2 reads SYDVKM. There are 14 residues in the CDR3. J lost 5 bases, V lost 6 bases, and 5 bases had no gene match. In nucleotides, the CDR3 is TGTGCCAGCAGATGGGACAGGATGAATGAAAAACTGTTTTTT. This gives the protein CASRWDRMNEKLFF.

This clone turned up a few times. The rearrangement uses TRBV7-8 and TRBJ2-7; 8 bases map to TRBD1. After removal of 5 bases from V and 3 bases from J, the junction contained 6 bases not matched to a gene. The CDR3 runs to 14 residues. Per the germline V gene, CDR1 is SGHVS and CDR2 is FQNEAQ. The DNA for the CDR3 is TGTGCCAGCAGCCCGAGACAGGGGAACTACGAGCAGTACTTC. It translates to CASSPRQGNYEQYF.

This clone was seen a handful of times. The chain recombines TRBV11-2 with TRBJ1-2; D is perhaps TRBD1 (5 bases). The CDR3 is made up of 15 amino acids. CDR1 and CDR2 from the germline V gene are SGHAT and FQNNGV. The V and J ends lost 3 bases and 8 bases respectively, with 19 bases between them. DNA for the CDR3: TGTGCCAGCAGCTTCGGTGGCGTGTCAGGGAAAGGCTACACCTTC. It yields the protein CASSFGGVSGKGYTF.

Many counts were recorded for this clone. The chain links TRBV5-6 to TRBJ2-7; D not resolved. The ends were cut back, 4 bases at V and 4 bases at J, with 6 bases in the middle. The CDR3 sequence is 11 residues long. Germline CDR1 and CDR2: SGHDT and YYEEEE. The CDR3 here is CASSLQYEQYF. The CDR3 DNA follows: TGTGCCAGCAGCCTCCAGTACGAGCAGTACTTC. The variable domain in full, with the rest retrieved from reference TRBV5-6 and TRBJ2-7, is DAGVTQSPTHLIKTRGQQVTLRCSPKSGHDTVSWYQQALGQGPQFIFQYYEEEERQRGNFPDRFSGHQFPNYSSELNVNALLLGDSALYLCASSLQYEQYFGPGTRLTVT.

The chain carries TRBV2 and TRBJ1-1; a weak D match, TRBD1 (6 bases). The CDR3 consists of 12 residues. Per the germline V gene, CDR1 is SNHLY and CDR2 is FYNNEI. The germline V and J ends were trimmed by 3 bases and 7 bases, with 9 bases remaining between them. The DNA for the CDR3 is TGTGCCAGCAGTGACAGGGGATTTGAAGCTTTCTTT. This encodes CASSDRGFEAFF.

The CDR3 DNA reads TGCAGCGTTGATCAGGGGCGAACTGAAGCTTTCTTT. Residues: CSVDQGRTEAFF. V and J are TRBV29-1 and TRBJ1-1; D might be TRBD1 (6 bases). CDR1 is SQVTM, CDR2 ANQGSEA, per germline. The V end lost 3 bases, the J end lost 5 bases, and 10 bases lay between the germline ends. The CDR3 is 12 residues long.

The chain is built from TRBV19 and TRBJ1-4; D call uncertain. V lost 6 bases to trimming and J lost 7 bases, with 18 bases between them. CDR1 LNHDA and CDR2 SQIVND come from the germline V gene (reference sequence). The CDR3 runs to 15 residues. CDR3 loop: CASRTTTRGREKLFF. The CDR3 DNA reads TGTGCCAGTAGGACCACGACTCGGGGTCGTGAAAAACTGTTTTTT.

This clone was recorded once. The rearrangement links TRBV5-1 to TRBJ1-4; D perhaps matches TRBD1 (6 bases). CDR3 length equals 15 residues. The V gene lost 4 bases and the J gene lost 8 bases, with 18 bases spanning the gap. Germline CDR1 is SGHRS and CDR2 is YFSETQ. CDR3 in DNA: TGCGCCAGCAGCCCAAGACAGGACAATACGGAAAAACTGTTTTTT. Its protein is CASSPRQDNTEKLFF.

The V call is TRBV9, the J call TRBJ2-1, with 9 bases aligning to TRBD2. Unmatched junction bases numbered 11, after V lost 0 bases and J lost 4 bases. Germline CDR1 is SGDLS and CDR2 is YYNGEE. The length of the CDR3 is 18 residues. The CDR3 spells CASSVDSGLASDYNEQFF. For the CDR3, the DNA is TGTGCCAGCAGCGTAGACTCGGGACTAGCCTCCGATTACAATGAGCAGTTCTTC.